This TCR beta chain was identified during a study of Ad26.COV2.S vaccination and SARS-CoV-2 variants. Study background: Donor joined the COV1001 Ad26.COV2.S trial arm.

The study, taken as a whole, reports: Placebo recipients had lower spike-specific TCR breadth than vaccine recipients. Vaccinees reportedly had broad spike-specific CD8+ and CD4+ T cell responses. Breadth of non-spike TCRs did not differ between vaccinees and placebo recipients.

Clones were sequenced by immunoSEQ multiplex PCR, and TCRdb holds only the in-frame ones, with some missing. The sample lists hundreds of thousands of clones; about four fifths were seen once. This clone was recorded once. Its specificity is unknown. The treatment denotes: some 20 received Ad26.COV2.S at low or high dose, single or two shots; 5 received placebo; per-sample allocation not given. On day 63 after the first injection, vaccine and placebo recipients gave samples. V was cut by 9 bases and J by 2 bases, with 18 bases left in between. The CDR3 sequence is 15 residues long. The germline gives CDR1 MNHEY, CDR2 SMNVEV (reference sequence).

The chain combines TRBV27 with TRBJ2-3, with D possibly being TRBD1 (6 bases). This TCR came from a person aged 18-60 years who received the Ad26.COV2.S COVID-19 vaccine or a placebo. The specimen was peripheral blood, collected in a trial of Ad26.COV2.S vaccine versus placebo. CDR3 protein: CASSGQTPPTDTQYF. The CDR3 DNA sequence: TGTGCCAGTTCGGGACAAACCCCCCCCACAGATACGCAGTATTTT.